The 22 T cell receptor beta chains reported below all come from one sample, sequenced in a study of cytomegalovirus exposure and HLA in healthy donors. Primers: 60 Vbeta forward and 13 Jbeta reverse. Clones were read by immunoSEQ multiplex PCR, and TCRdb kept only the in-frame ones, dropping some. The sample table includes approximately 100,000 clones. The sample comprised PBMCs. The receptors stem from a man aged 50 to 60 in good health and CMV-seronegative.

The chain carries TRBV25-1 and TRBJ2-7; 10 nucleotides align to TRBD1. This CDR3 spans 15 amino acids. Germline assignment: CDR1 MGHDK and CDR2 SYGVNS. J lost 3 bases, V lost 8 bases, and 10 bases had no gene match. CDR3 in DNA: TGTGCCAGCTCCCGCTGGGACAGGGGAATCTACGAGCAGTACTTC. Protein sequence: CASSRWDRGIYEQYF.

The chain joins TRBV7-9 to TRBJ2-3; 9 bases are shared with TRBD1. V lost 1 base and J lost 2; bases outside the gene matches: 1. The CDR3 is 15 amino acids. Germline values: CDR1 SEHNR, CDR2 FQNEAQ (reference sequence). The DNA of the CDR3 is TGTGCCAGCAGCTTAGGACAGGGGGTCACAGATACGCAGTATTTT. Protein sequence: CASSLGQGVTDTQYF.

The CDR3 sequence is CAISESTGVYNEQFF. The DNA for the CDR3 is TGTGCCATCAGTGAGTCGACAGGGGTCTACAATGAGCAGTTCTTC. This chain uses TRBV10-3 with TRBJ2-1, with TRBD1 matching over 8 bases. The trim removed 0 bases at V and 3 bases at J, leaving 1 base unmatched. Germline CDR1 and CDR2: ENHRY and SYGVKD. This CDR3 is 15 amino acids long.

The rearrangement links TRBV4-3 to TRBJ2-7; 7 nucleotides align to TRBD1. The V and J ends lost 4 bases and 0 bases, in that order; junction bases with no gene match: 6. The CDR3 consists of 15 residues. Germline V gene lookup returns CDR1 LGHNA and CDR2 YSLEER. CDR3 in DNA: TGCGCCAGCAGCCTGGACAGGCATCACTCCTACGAGCAGTACTTC. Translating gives CASSLDRHHSYEQYF.

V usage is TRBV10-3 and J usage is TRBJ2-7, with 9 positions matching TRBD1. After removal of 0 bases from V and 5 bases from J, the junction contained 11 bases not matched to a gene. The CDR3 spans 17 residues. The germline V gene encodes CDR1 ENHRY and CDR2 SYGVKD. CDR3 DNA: TGTGCCATCAGTGAGTCACGAACCGGGACAGGGACCGACGAGCAGTACTTC. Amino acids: CAISESRTGTGTDEQYF.

CDR3 in amino acids: CASSNRGRSEAFF. Here the CDR3 DNA reads TGTGCCAGCAGTAACAGGGGGCGGAGTGAAGCTTTCTTT. The chain is built from TRBV27 and TRBJ1-1; 9 nucleotides match TRBD1. V lost 5 bases to trimming and J lost 7 bases; unmatched junction nucleotides: 5. The CDR3 length is 13 residues. Germline V gene data show CDR1 as MNHEY and CDR2 as SMNVEV (reference sequence).

CDR3 loop: CASSKVPPGYNTGELFF. CDR3 nucleotides: TGTGCCAGCAGCAAAGTCCCCCCGGGGTACAACACCGGGGAGCTGTTTTTT. The chain uses TRBV21-1 and TRBJ2-2; no DNA check was done on the table's D call, TRBD2. TRBV21-1 is reported as a pseudogene. This CDR3 has 17 residues.

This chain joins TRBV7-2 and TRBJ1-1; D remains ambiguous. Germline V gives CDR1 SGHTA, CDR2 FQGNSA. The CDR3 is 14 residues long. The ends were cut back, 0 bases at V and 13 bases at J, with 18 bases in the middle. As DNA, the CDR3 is TGTGCCAGCAGCTTAGCTTCGAGTCTAAAAGTGGTTTTCTTT. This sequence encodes CASSLASSLKVVFF.

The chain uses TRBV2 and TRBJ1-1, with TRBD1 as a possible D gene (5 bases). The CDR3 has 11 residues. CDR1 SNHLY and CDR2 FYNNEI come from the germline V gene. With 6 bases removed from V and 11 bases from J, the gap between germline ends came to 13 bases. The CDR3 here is CASRSGLWAFF. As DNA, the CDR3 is TGTGCCAGCAGGTCGGGACTCTGGGCTTTCTTT. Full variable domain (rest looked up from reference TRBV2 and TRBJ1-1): EPEVTQTPSHQVTQMGQEVILRCVPISNHLYFYWYRQILGQKVEFLVSFYNNEISEKSEIFDDQFSVERPDGSNFTLKIRSTKLEDSAMYFCASRSGLWAFFGQGTRLTVV.

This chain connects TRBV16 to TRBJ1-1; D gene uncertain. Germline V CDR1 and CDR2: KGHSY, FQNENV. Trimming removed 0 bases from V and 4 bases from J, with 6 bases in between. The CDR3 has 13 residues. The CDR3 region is CASSQSTGTEAFF. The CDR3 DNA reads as TGTGCCAGCAGCCAATCGACGGGCACTGAAGCTTTCTTT.

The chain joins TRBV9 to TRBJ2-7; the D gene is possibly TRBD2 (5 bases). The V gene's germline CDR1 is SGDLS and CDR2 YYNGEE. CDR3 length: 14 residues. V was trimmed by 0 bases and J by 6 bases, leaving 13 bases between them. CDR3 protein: CASSVDDARGEQYF. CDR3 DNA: TGTGCCAGCAGCGTAGATGACGCTCGGGGCGAGCAGTACTTC.

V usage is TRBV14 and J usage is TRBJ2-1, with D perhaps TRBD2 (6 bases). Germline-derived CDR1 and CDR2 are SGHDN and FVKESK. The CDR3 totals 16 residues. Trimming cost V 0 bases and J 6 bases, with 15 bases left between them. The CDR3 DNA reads TGTGCCAGCAGCCAAGAGAGTCCCGGGAGTCTCAATGAGCAGTTCTTC. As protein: CASSQESPGSLNEQFF.

The CDR3 DNA is TGTGCCAGCAGCGTCGGGACAGGGAATAATTCACCCCTCCACTTT. This sequence encodes CASSVGTGNNSPLHF. The rearrangement joins TRBV2 to TRBJ1-6; 9 bases fit TRBD1. The V gene's germline CDR1 is SNHLY and CDR2 FYNNEI. The CDR3 totals 15 residues. The V gene end was trimmed by 6 bases and the J gene end by 5 bases; junction bases not matched to a gene: 5.

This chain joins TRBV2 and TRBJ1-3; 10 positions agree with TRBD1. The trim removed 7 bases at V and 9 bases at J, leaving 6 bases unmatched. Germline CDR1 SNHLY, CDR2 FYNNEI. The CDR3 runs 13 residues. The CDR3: CASTEGDRGTIYF. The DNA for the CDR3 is TGTGCCAGCACCGAAGGGGACAGGGGCACCATATATTTT. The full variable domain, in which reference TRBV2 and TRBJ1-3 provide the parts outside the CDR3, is EPEVTQTPSHQVTQMGQEVILRCVPISNHLYFYWYRQILGQKVEFLVSFYNNEISEKSEIFDDQFSVERPDGSNFTLKIRSTKLEDSAMYFCASTEGDRGTIYFGEGSWLTVV.

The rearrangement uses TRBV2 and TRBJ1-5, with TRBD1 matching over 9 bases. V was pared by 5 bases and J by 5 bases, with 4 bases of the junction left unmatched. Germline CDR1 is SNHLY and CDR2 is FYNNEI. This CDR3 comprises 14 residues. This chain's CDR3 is CASSKQGADQPQHF. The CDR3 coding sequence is TGTGCCAGCAGTAAACAGGGGGCTGATCAGCCCCAGCATTTT.

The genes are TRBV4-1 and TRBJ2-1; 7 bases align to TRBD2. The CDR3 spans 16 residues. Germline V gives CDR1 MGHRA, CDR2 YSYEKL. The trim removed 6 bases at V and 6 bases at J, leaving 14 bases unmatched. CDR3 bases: TGCGCCAGCAGGGGGTGGGAGGGGCGTGCAGGCAATGAGCAGTTCTTC. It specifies CASRGWEGRAGNEQFF.

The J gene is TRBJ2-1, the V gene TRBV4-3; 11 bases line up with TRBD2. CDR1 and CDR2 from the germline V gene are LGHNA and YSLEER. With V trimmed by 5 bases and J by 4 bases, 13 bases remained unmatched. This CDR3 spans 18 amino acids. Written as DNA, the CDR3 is TGCGCCAGCAGCACTCACCCGCCGACTAGCGGGATTTACAATGAGCAGTTCTTC. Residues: CASSTHPPTSGIYNEQFF.

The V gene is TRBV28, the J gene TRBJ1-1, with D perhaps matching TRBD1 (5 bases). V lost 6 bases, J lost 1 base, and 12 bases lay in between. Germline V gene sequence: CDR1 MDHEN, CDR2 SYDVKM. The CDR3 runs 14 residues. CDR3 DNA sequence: TGTGCCAGCAGAGGCGTCGGGGGGAACACTGAAGCTTTCTTT. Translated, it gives CASRGVGGNTEAFF.

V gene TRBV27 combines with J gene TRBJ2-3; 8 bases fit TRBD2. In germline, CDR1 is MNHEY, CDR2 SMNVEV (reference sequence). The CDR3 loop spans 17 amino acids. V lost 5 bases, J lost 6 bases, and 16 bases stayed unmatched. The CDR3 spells CASSISASGSGFDTQYF. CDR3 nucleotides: TGTGCCAGCAGTATCTCCGCAAGCGGGAGTGGATTCGATACGCAGTATTTT.

Written as DNA, the CDR3 is TGTGCCAGCAGCTTCCCAGGGGCCGACACTGAAGCTTTCTTT. It yields the protein CASSFPGADTEAFF. The rearrangement joins TRBV7-8 to TRBJ1-1, with D possibly being TRBD1 (6 bases). Germline values: CDR1 SGHVS, CDR2 FQNEAQ. Trimming shortened V by 3 bases and J by 3 bases, and 11 bases separated the two germline ends. There are 14 residues in the CDR3. The whole variable domain, remainder taken from reference TRBV7-8 and TRBJ1-1, is GAGVSQSPRYKVAKRGQDVALRCDPISGHVSLFWYQQALGQGPEFLTYFQNEAQLDKSGLPSDRFFAERPEGSVSTLKIQRTQQEDSAVYLCASSFPGADTEAFFGQGTRLTVV.

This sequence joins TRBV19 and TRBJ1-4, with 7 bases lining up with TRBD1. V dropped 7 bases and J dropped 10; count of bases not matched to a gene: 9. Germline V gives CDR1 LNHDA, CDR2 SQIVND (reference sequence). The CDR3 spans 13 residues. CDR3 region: CASTWTGNGKLFF. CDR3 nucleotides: TGTGCCAGTACCTGGACAGGCAACGGAAAACTGTTTTTT.

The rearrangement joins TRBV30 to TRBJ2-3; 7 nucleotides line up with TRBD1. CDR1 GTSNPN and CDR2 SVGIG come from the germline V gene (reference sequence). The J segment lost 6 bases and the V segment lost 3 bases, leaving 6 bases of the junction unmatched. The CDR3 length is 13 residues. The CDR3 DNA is TGTGCCTGGAGGACAGGGTCTGGGGATACGCAGTATTTT. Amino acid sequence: CAWRTGSGDTQYF.